These T cell receptor beta chains were read from a single sample in a study of shared clonotypes between healthy human individuals. Sequencing was performed with immunoSEQ multiplex PCR; in TCRdb, only in-frame clones are kept and a portion is missing. In the table there are about 1.5 million clones, around 98% of which are singletons. The specimen was naive CD4+ T cells sorted from blood. The receptors stem from a man aged 25 to 40 in good health. Each CDR3 is given with its conserved first and last residue. A D gene is named only where the DNA matches it firmly.

v_gene: TRBV5-4; d_gene: NA; j_gene: TRBJ2-5; CDR3nt: TGTGCCAGCAGCTTGAACCAAGAGACCCAGTACTTC; CDR3aa: CASSLNQETQYF
v_gene: TRBV10-3; d_gene: TRBD2; j_gene: TRBJ2-1; CDR3nt: TGTGCCATCAGTCTAGCGGGAATTAACAATGAGCAGTTCTTC; CDR3aa: CAISLAGINNEQFF
v_gene: TRBV28; d_gene: NA; j_gene: TRBJ1-4; CDR3nt: TGTGCCAGCAGTTTTCTTGGAGGGGCGGCCATTAATGAAAAACTGTTTTTT; CDR3aa: CASSFLGGAAINEKLFF
v_gene: TRBV6-6; d_gene: NA; j_gene: TRBJ2-1; CDR3nt: TGTGCCAGCAGTTACGGCGGGGTTGTTTACAATGAGCAGTTCTTC; CDR3aa: CASSYGGVVYNEQFF
v_gene: TRBV7-9; d_gene: NA; j_gene: TRBJ2-3; CDR3nt: TGTGCCAGCAGCCCTGTATTTCCCGGCAGCACAGATACGCAGTATTTT; CDR3aa: CASSPVFPGSTDTQYF
v_gene: TRBV2; d_gene: NA; j_gene: TRBJ2-7; CDR3nt: TGTGCCAGCAGTGAAGAGGGTTACGAGCAGTACTTC; CDR3aa: CASSEEGYEQYF
v_gene: TRBV5-1; d_gene: NA; j_gene: TRBJ2-3; CDR3nt: TGCGCCAGCAGCCCCGGGTCCCCCGGAGATACGCAGTATTTT; CDR3aa: CASSPGSPGDTQYF
v_gene: TRBV2; d_gene: TRBD1; j_gene: TRBJ2-6; CDR3nt: TGTGCCAGCACGGACAGGTCCTCATCCGGGGCCAACGTCCTGACTTTC; CDR3aa: CASTDRSSSGANVLTF
v_gene: TRBV11-2; d_gene: NA; j_gene: TRBJ1-4; CDR3nt: TGTGCCAGCAGCTCAAGTGTATTGGGTTCGTCTGAAAAACTGTTTTTT; CDR3aa: CASSSSVLGSSEKLFF
v_gene: TRBV5-8; d_gene: NA; j_gene: TRBJ2-1; CDR3nt: TGTGCCAGCAGCTCCGGAGAGCCCTTCTCCTACAATGAGCAGTTCTTC; CDR3aa: CASSSGEPFSYNEQFF
v_gene: TRBV14; d_gene: NA; j_gene: TRBJ1-3; CDR3nt: TGTGCCAGCAGCCAAGCTGGAAACACCATATATTTT; CDR3aa: CASSQAGNTIYF
v_gene: TRBV6-1; d_gene: TRBD1; j_gene: TRBJ2-7; CDR3nt: TGTGCCAGCAGTCCAAACAGGGGGCGCGGCGAGCAGTACTTC; CDR3aa: CASSPNRGRGEQYF
v_gene: TRBV5-6; d_gene: TRBD1; j_gene: TRBJ2-7; CDR3nt: TGTGCCAGCAGCTCCGGGACAGGGAGCCCACTCTACGAGCAGTACTTC; CDR3aa: CASSSGTGSPLYEQYF
v_gene: TRBV10-2; d_gene: NA; j_gene: TRBJ1-5; CDR3nt: TGCGCCAGCAGTCGTGATGGCAATCAGCCCCAGCATTTT; CDR3aa: CASSRDGNQPQHF
v_gene: TRBV5-1; d_gene: NA; j_gene: TRBJ1-2; CDR3nt: TGCGCCAGCAGCCGGGACCTCGATGGCTACACCTTC; CDR3aa: CASSRDLDGYTF
v_gene: TRBV5-5; d_gene: TRBD2; j_gene: TRBJ2-1; CDR3nt: TGTGCCAGCAGCTTGGGTCTAGCGGCCTCCTACAATGAGCAGTTCTTC; CDR3aa: CASSLGLAASYNEQFF
v_gene: TRBV10-3; d_gene: TRBD2; j_gene: TRBJ2-2; CDR3nt: TGTGCCATCAGTGAGTCTAGCGGGAGGAGCACCGGGGAGCTGTTTTTT; CDR3aa: CAISESSGRSTGELFF
v_gene: TRBV18; d_gene: TRBD1; j_gene: TRBJ2-1; CDR3nt: TGTGCCAGCTCACGACAGGGAATAACCTACAATGAGCAGTTCTTC; CDR3aa: CASSRQGITYNEQFF
v_gene: TRBV25-1; d_gene: TRBD1; j_gene: TRBJ2-2; CDR3nt: TGTGCCAGCAGCTACTACACCGGGACAGCGAACACCGGGGAGCTGTTTTTT; CDR3aa: CASSYYTGTANTGELFF
v_gene: TRBV7-3; d_gene: NA; j_gene: TRBJ2-2; CDR3nt: TGTGCCAGCAGCCGCGGCCCCCTAAACACCGGGGAGCTGTTTTTT; CDR3aa: CASSRGPLNTGELFF
v_gene: TRBV11-2; d_gene: NA; j_gene: TRBJ1-1; CDR3nt: TGTGCCAGCAGCCAGGACCGGAGTGAAGCTTTCTTT; CDR3aa: CASSQDRSEAFF
v_gene: TRBV18; d_gene: NA; j_gene: TRBJ2-5; CDR3nt: TGTGCCAGCTCACCAGGCGCAGGGGAAGAGACCCAGTACTTC; CDR3aa: CASSPGAGEETQYF
v_gene: TRBV11-2; d_gene: TRBD1; j_gene: TRBJ1-6; CDR3nt: TGTGCCAGCAGCCCAACCGGGACAGGGGGCTTTTCACCCCTCCACTTT; CDR3aa: CASSPTGTGGFSPLHF
v_gene: TRBV2; d_gene: NA; j_gene: TRBJ2-5; CDR3nt: TGTGCCAGCAGTGAAAATCTCGGCGGCGGGACCCAGTACTTC; CDR3aa: CASSENLGGGTQYF
v_gene: TRBV7-3; d_gene: NA; j_gene: TRBJ2-7; CDR3nt: TGTGCCAGCAGCTTAAAGGCACAGGGACCGAGTTCCTACGAGCAGTACTTC; CDR3aa: CASSLKAQGPSSYEQYF
v_gene: TRBV9; d_gene: TRBD2; j_gene: TRBJ2-1; CDR3nt: TGTGCCAGCAGCGTAGGTAGCGGGAATAACAATGAGCAGTTCTTC; CDR3aa: CASSVGSGNNNEQFF
v_gene: TRBV28; d_gene: NA; j_gene: TRBJ2-1; CDR3nt: TGTGCCAGCAGTTTTGACGAGTACAATGAGCAGTTCTTC; CDR3aa: CASSFDEYNEQFF
v_gene: TRBV18; d_gene: NA; j_gene: TRBJ1-2; CDR3nt: TGTGCCAGCTCACCCCTAAAGGACAACTCCGGCTACACCTTC; CDR3aa: CASSPLKDNSGYTF